This T cell receptor beta chain was identified in a study of neurological immune-mediated disorders. Findings and caveats of the study: Private repertoires in all groups were suggested by the absence of shared CDR3 amino acid sequences among expanded clones across subjects. When the repertoires were grouped phylogenetically, those of 18 of the 34 multiple sclerosis patients came together in a single cluster of related CDR3 sequences, which points to a possible repertoire-level signature. The multiple sclerosis repertoire cluster had no clinical or MRI correlate.

This clonotype was recorded a few times. Its antigen is as yet unknown. The cDNA came from 5'RACE, which used 10-nucleotide random UMIs. MiXCR was run by TCRdb on the 5' RACE reads, yielding one entry per CDR3 protein. The sample has about 74,000 distinct CDR3 sequences; around 5% are singletons. This CDR3 region has 15 residues. With V trimmed by 6 bases and J by 5 bases, 13 bases remained unmatched. Sequenced input: PBMCs. The TCR comes from a man aged 18 to 29 with multiple sclerosis. The chain has TRBV12-3 or TRBV12-4 and TRBJ2-7; TRBD1 aligns across 7 bases. DNA of the CDR3: TGTGCCAGCAGCCCCCTACAGGGGATAGGCGACGAGCAGTACTTC. Encoded protein: CASSPLQGIGDEQYF.